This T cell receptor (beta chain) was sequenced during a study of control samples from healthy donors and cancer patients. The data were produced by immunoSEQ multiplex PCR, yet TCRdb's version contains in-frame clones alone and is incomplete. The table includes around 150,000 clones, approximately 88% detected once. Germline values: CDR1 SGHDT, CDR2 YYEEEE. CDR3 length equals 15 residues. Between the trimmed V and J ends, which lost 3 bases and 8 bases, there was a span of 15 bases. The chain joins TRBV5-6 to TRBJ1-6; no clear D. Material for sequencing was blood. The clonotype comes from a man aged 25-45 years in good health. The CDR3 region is CASSSRVSRHSPLHF. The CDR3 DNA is TGTGCCAGCAGCTCTAGGGTCTCCCGCCATTCACCCCTCCACTTT.